This entry features one T cell receptor (beta chain) sequence. Its antigen remains unidentified. Profiling relied on immunoSEQ multiplex PCR, and the TCRdb table lists in-frame clones only, not all of them. The data show fewer than 20,000 clones, with around 72% seen just once and around 2.5% held by the top ten. These data come from a study of neoadjuvant anti-PD-1 for oral cavity cancer. At the level of the study: Non-progressing patients received a fourth nivolumab dose near day 43, then surgery on days 50-56.

Germline V lookup: CDR1 SEHNR, CDR2 FQNEAQ (reference sequence). The CDR3 loop spans 13 amino acids. V lost 5 bases, J lost 0 bases, and 6 bases lay in between. Whole-study findings and limits: Post-nivolumab, blood T cell clonality was significantly elevated in non-responders. With three patients per group, TCR findings need larger cohorts.

Blood cells were analyzed directly, without culture or expansion. The source was PBMCs, collected before nivolumab (anti-PD-1) treatment. This chain links TRBV7-9 with TRBJ2-3; the D is unclear. The TCR sequence derives from a person aged 40-85 years with oral cavity squamous cell carcinoma. The CDR3 DNA reads TGTGCCAGCAGCCTAGAGAGCACAGATACGCAGTATTTT. Amino acids: CASSLESTDTQYF.